This is a list of T cell receptor beta chains from one sample in a study of OX40 agonist ivuxolimab in advanced cancers. TCRdb's table, derived via immunoSEQ multiplex PCR, lists solely in-frame clones and lacks some. The sample lists around 77,000 clones; under 90% were seen once. Sequencing was performed on CD4+ or CD8+ T cells sorted from blood, taken in a trial of the OX40 agonist ivuxolimab. Receptor source: an adult with an advanced solid tumor such as melanoma, head and neck, liver or kidney cancer. Both conserved end residues are part of each CDR3. Each record gives: clone size, J gene, D gene, V gene, CDR3 protein, CDR3 DNA. A D gene is named only where the DNA matches it firmly. The size field is filled for only some rows; it gives once, few, many or a size class.

>NA|TRBJ1-1|TRBD1|TRBV6-1
CAIQDRGAEAFF
TGTGCCATCCAGGACAGGGGCGCTGAAGCTTTCTTT
>NA|TRBJ2-7|TRBD2|TRBV28
CASSPPGGTYEQYF
TGTGCCAGCAGTCCACCGGGAGGTACCTACGAGCAGTACTTC
>NA|TRBJ2-7|TRBD2|TRBV2
CASSEIGTSGILNEQYF
TGTGCCAGCAGTGAAATAGGGACTAGCGGAATCCTAAACGAGCAGTACTTC
>NA|TRBJ2-3|TRBD1|TRBV6-1
CASSDRGQSTDTQYF
TGTGCCAGCAGTGACAGGGGGCAATCCACAGATACGCAGTATTTT
>NA|TRBJ1-2|NA|TRBV6-1
CASSVRPGARSWGGYTF
TGTGCCAGCAGTGTCCGCCCGGGGGCGCGGAGTTGGGGTGGCTACACCTTC
>NA|TRBJ1-5|NA|TRBV18
CASSPQGIQTNQPQHF
TGTGCCAGCTCCCCTCAGGGGATCCAGACCAATCAGCCCCAGCATTTT
>NA|TRBJ2-3|NA|TRBV23-1
CASSQVLPLHTDTQYF
TGCGCCAGCAGTCAAGTACTGCCCCTTCACACAGATACGCAGTATTTT
>NA|TRBJ2-7|TRBD1|TRBV14
CASSPLTGPPYEQYF
TGTGCCAGCAGCCCACTGACAGGGCCCCCCTACGAGCAGTACTTC
>NA|TRBJ2-2|TRBD1|TRBV7-2
CASSSGQGWTGELFF
TGTGCCAGCAGCTCGGGACAGGGTTGGACCGGGGAGCTGTTTTTT
>NA|TRBJ2-7|NA|TRBV28
CASSYKGNRLYEQYF
TGTGCCAGCTCATATAAGGGGAACCGGCTTTACGAGCAGTACTTC
>NA|TRBJ1-1|TRBD1|TRBV2
CASSSQGAGTNTEAFF
TGTGCCAGCAGTTCTCAGGGGGCTGGAACGAACACTGAAGCTTTCTTT
>NA|TRBJ2-7|NA|TRBV5-1
CASSFPESGTYEQYF
TGCGCCAGCAGCTTCCCTGAATCGGGAACCTACGAGCAGTACTTC
>NA|TRBJ2-7|TRBD1|TRBV6-1
CASSPGTGGVYEQYF
TGTGCCAGCAGTCCAGGGACAGGGGGGGTATACGAGCAGTACTTC
>NA|TRBJ2-3|NA|TRBV27
CASTPFAGRSTDTQYF
TGTGCCAGCACCCCTTTTGCGGGAAGGAGCACAGATACGCAGTATTTT
>NA|TRBJ1-5|NA|TRBV28
CASSLTEYSNQPQHF
TGTGCCAGCAGTTTAACGGAATATAGCAATCAGCCCCAGCATTTT
>NA|TRBJ1-3|TRBD1|TRBV10-3
CAISPGTVNSGNTIYF
TGTGCCATCAGTCCCGGGACAGTTAACTCTGGAAACACCATATATTTT
>few|TRBJ2-3|NA|TRBV10-2
CASSSGRSTDTQYF
TGCGCCAGCAGTAGTGGCCGTAGCACAGATACGCAGTATTTT
>few|TRBJ1-5|NA|TRBV6-6
CASSSNQPQHF
TGTGCCAGCAGTTCCAATCAGCCCCAGCATTTT
>NA|TRBJ1-6|NA|TRBV11-2
CASRSWVGGGSPLHF
TGTGCCAGCCGCAGTTGGGTGGGAGGAGGTTCACCCCTCCACTTT
>NA|TRBJ1-4|NA|TRBV2
CASSESGALIISNEKLFF
TGTGCCAGCAGTGAATCGGGGGCGCTCATTATTTCTAATGAAAAACTGTTTTTT
>NA|TRBJ2-5|TRBD2|TRBV4-1
CASSIVASGAQETQYF
TGCGCCAGCAGCATTGTGGCTAGCGGGGCCCAAGAGACCCAGTACTTC
>few|TRBJ2-7|NA|TRBV5-1
CASSLEPGDYEQYF
TGCGCCAGCAGCTTGGAGCCGGGAGACTACGAGCAGTACTTC
>NA|TRBJ1-2|TRBD1|TRBV15
CATSAGQGAFGYTF
TGTGCCACCAGCGCAGGACAGGGGGCGTTTGGCTACACCTTC
>NA|TRBJ1-2|NA|TRBV21-1
CASSDREGFGYTF
TGTGCCAGCAGCGACAGGGAAGGGTTTGGCTACACCTTC
>NA|TRBJ1-2|TRBD1|TRBV7-6
CASSLAHMGQGGYTF
TGTGCCAGCAGCTTAGCACACATGGGACAGGGTGGCTACACCTTC
>once|TRBJ1-1|NA|TRBV28
CASISGDTEAFF
TGTGCCAGCATCTCCGGGGACACTGAAGCTTTCTTT
>NA|TRBJ2-5|NA|TRBV18
CASSRAVWGETQYF
TGTGCCAGCTCAAGGGCGGTCTGGGGAGAGACCCAGTACTTC
>few|TRBJ1-6|TRBD1|TRBV5-1
CASTSGQGANSPLHF
TGCGCCAGCACTTCTGGGCAGGGGGCTAATTCACCCCTCCACTTT
>NA|TRBJ2-1|NA|TRBV5-6
CASSLFVGARSGDEQFF
TGTGCCAGCAGCTTGTTTGTTGGGGCCCGGAGTGGAGATGAGCAGTTCTTC
>NA|TRBJ1-1|NA|TRBV6-5
CASSSNRGGQGTEAFF
TGTGCCAGCAGTTCCAACCGAGGGGGGCAAGGTACTGAAGCTTTCTTT
>once|TRBJ2-6|NA|TRBV4-1
CASSQDQRQAGANVLTF
TGCGCCAGCAGCCAAGATCAGCGGCAGGCTGGGGCCAACGTCCTGACTTTC
>once|TRBJ2-1|NA|TRBV11-3
CASSRDFYNEQFF
TGTGCCAGCAGCCGGGACTTCTACAATGAGCAGTTCTTC
>NA|TRBJ2-7|NA|TRBV7-2
CASSSLGEREQYF
TGTGCCAGCAGTTCGTTGGGGGAGCGCGAGCAGTACTTC
>once|TRBJ1-2|TRBD1|TRBV5-1
CASSSTGDGYTF
TGCGCCAGCAGCTCGACAGGGGATGGCTACACCTTC
>NA|TRBJ2-7|NA|TRBV2
CASRGSEYHYEQYF
TGTGCCAGCAGGGGGAGCGAATACCACTACGAGCAGTACTTC
>NA|TRBJ1-3|NA|TRBV18
CASSPLRGPGFNTIYF
TGTGCCAGCTCACCGCTCCGGGGGCCGGGGTTTAACACCATATATTTT
>NA|TRBJ2-1|NA|TRBV7-8
CASSLLRGYNEQFF
TGTGCCAGCAGCCTTCTTAGGGGCTACAATGAGCAGTTCTTC
>once|TRBJ2-5|NA|TRBV19
CASRGPGAAQETQYF
TGTGCCAGTAGGGGCCCCGGGGCGGCGCAAGAGACCCAGTACTTC
>once|TRBJ2-2|NA|TRBV28
CASSPVLAGELFF
TGTGCCAGCAGTCCAGTCCTAGCCGGGGAGCTGTTTTTT
>NA|TRBJ2-3|NA|TRBV29-1
CSGGRNTQYF
TGCAGCGGCGGTCGTAATACGCAGTATTTT
>NA|TRBJ2-7|NA|TRBV15
CATSRGTVFTYEQYF
TGTGCCACCAGCAGAGGGACAGTTTTTACCTACGAGCAGTACTTC
>NA|TRBJ2-4|TRBD2|TRBV7-2
CASSLVSRGGPGNIQYF
TGTGCCAGCAGCTTAGTCTCGCGGGGGGGCCCCGGAAACATTCAGTACTTC
>NA|TRBJ1-2|NA|TRBV28
CASSSVAGNYGYTF
TGTGCCAGCAGTTCCGTCGCAGGGAACTATGGCTACACCTTC
>NA|TRBJ2-1|TRBD2|TRBV6-1
CASTLEPSGRNEQFF
TGTGCCAGCACTTTGGAGCCTAGCGGGAGAAATGAGCAGTTCTTC
>NA|TRBJ1-6|NA|TRBV4-2
CASSQELPVAGPGDSPLHF
TGTGCCAGCAGCCAAGAGCTGCCTGTTGCCGGGCCAGGAGATTCACCCCTCCACTTT
>NA|TRBJ1-3|NA|TRBV5-5
CASSHVPSGNTIYF
TGTGCCAGCTCCCATGTTCCCTCTGGAAACACCATATATTTT
>NA|TRBJ1-1|NA|TRBV4-2
CASSRQGTMNTEAFF
TGTGCCAGCAGCCGGCAGGGGACTATGAACACTGAAGCTTTCTTT
>NA|TRBJ2-5|TRBD2|TRBV7-2
CASSLGTSGGLETQYF
TGTGCCAGCAGCTTAGGGACTAGCGGGGGGTTAGAGACCCAGTACTTC
>once|TRBJ1-5|NA|TRBV6-6
CASSYPPGRGNQPQHF
TGTGCCAGCAGTTACCCCCCAGGGAGAGGCAATCAGCCCCAGCATTTT
>few|TRBJ1-5|NA|TRBV19
CASSFAGAGQPQHF
TGTGCCAGTAGTTTCGCAGGGGCTGGACAGCCCCAGCATTTT
>once|TRBJ1-4|TRBD1|TRBV5-1
CASSPEGQPNEKLFF
TGCGCCAGCAGCCCTGAGGGACAGCCTAATGAAAAACTGTTTTTT
>NA|TRBJ2-7|TRBD2|TRBV28
CASSPSSGSREQYF
TGTGCCAGCAGTCCTTCTAGCGGGAGCCGCGAGCAGTACTTC
>NA|TRBJ2-1|NA|TRBV5-1
CASSLPAGNEQFF
TGCGCCAGCAGCTTGCCCGCAGGGAATGAGCAGTTCTTC
>NA|TRBJ2-7|NA|TRBV5-4
CASSPELPYEQYF
TGTGCCAGCAGTCCCGAGCTACCCTACGAGCAGTACTTC
>NA|TRBJ1-2|NA|TRBV19
CASSIQFPNYGYTF
TGTGCCAGTAGTATACAGTTTCCTAACTATGGCTACACCTTC
>NA|TRBJ1-1|NA|TRBV29-1
CSVRHLTEAFF
TGCAGCGTTCGACACCTCACTGAAGCTTTCTTT
>NA|TRBJ2-7|NA|TRBV6-5
CASSRAGYEQYF
TGTGCCAGCAGTAGGGCCGGGTACGAGCAGTACTTC